The 3 T cell receptor beta chains listed next were all sequenced from one sample in a study of shared clonotypes between healthy human individuals. Profiled with immunoSEQ multiplex PCR; TCRdb holds only in-frame clones, not every one. The sample comprises about 1,900,000 clones, approximately 95% of which are singletons, and 1% to 1.5% rests with the top ten. CD8 cells regarded as naive lacked CD45RO, were positively chosen for CCR7, and omitted terminally differentiated effector memory CD45RA+ cells. Sequences were obtained from naive CD8+ T cells sorted from blood. Receptors were obtained from a man aged 18 to 29 in good health.

This clone was picked up a small number of times. Within the sample, other DNA sequences also encode this same CDR3. The CDR3 sequence: CASSWDSNQPQHF. CDR3 DNA sequence: TGTGCCAGCAGCTGGGATAGCAATCAGCCCCAGCATTTT. This chain links TRBV5-4 with TRBJ1-5; D remains unclear. Germline CDR1 and CDR2: SGHNT and YYREEE (reference sequence). The CDR3 is 13 residues long. Trimming cost V 3 bases and J 0 bases, with 4 bases left between them.

The chain uses TRBV11-3 and TRBJ2-3, with D tentatively TRBD1 (6 bases). The CDR3 spans 17 residues. Germline values: CDR1 SGHNT, CDR2 YENEEA. The germline V and J ends were trimmed by 5 bases and 3 bases, with 21 bases remaining between them. This CDR3 is CASSAKGHTPKTDTQYF. In nucleotides, the CDR3 is TGTGCCAGCAGCGCGAAGGGACACACCCCCAAGACAGATACGCAGTATTTT.

The gene calls are TRBV7-9 and TRBJ2-7; D call uncertain. The CDR3 runs to 13 residues. Germline CDR1 and CDR2: SEHNR and FQNEAQ (reference sequence). Trimming stripped 5 bases from V and 3 bases from J, with 11 bases between. As DNA, the CDR3 is TGTGCCAGCAGCACTTCCTTGGGCTACGAGCAGTACTTC. Amino acids: CASSTSLGYEQYF.